This TCR beta chain was observed in a study of cytomegalovirus exposure and HLA in healthy donors. Overall study results and limits: A later analysis found first-cohort TCR clusters tended to co-occur in the 100 to 150 validation repertoires. In vitro, a few CMV-associated chains proved specific for CMV antigens. Reported results showed that the classifier diagnosed cytomegalovirus status with high specificity and sensitivity.

Details on this clone: The antigen remains undetermined.

Clones were sequenced by immunoSEQ multiplex PCR, and TCRdb holds only the in-frame ones, with some missing. The table has some 76,000 clones, approximately 94% seen once. Germline CDR1 reads LNHNV; CDR2 reads YYDKDF (reference sequence). V was pared by 0 bases and J by 4 bases, with 9 bases between. The length of the CDR3 is 15 residues. This rearrangement joins TRBV15 to TRBJ1-4; a possible D gene is TRBD1 (6 bases). The sequenced sample consisted of PBMCs. This receptor was identified in a woman aged 18 to 35 in good health and CMV-seronegative. The CDR3 DNA reads TGTGCCACCAGCAGAGAGGACAGATTTAATGAAAAACTGTTTTTT. This codes for CATSREDRFNEKLFF.